This T cell receptor (beta chain) came from a study of shared clonotypes between healthy human individuals. The protocol was immunoSEQ multiplex PCR, while the TCRdb copy is restricted to in-frame clones and leaves out a portion. The table records about 2.3 million clones, over 90% of them present only once. The length of the CDR3 is 15 residues. V was pared by 6 bases and J by 4 bases, with 7 bases of the junction left unmatched. Germline V CDR1 and CDR2: LNHDA, SQIVND (reference sequence). This TCR derives from a man aged 18-30 years in good health. Some clones in this sample may be carry-over from other donors' samples. Sequenced: naive CD4+ T cells from PBMCs. Indicated subset: CD45RA+ positively selected. The chain employs TRBV19 and TRBJ1-1; the match to TRBD1 covers 11 bases. DNA for the CDR3: TGTGCCAGTAGCCCAGGACAGGGGGCCCGCACTGAAGCTTTCTTT. Translation: CASSPGQGARTEAFF.